Shown below are 25 T cell receptor beta chains from a single sample sequenced in a study of blood T cells in healthy people across ages. It was with a sample-barcoded 5' primer and a J-beta primer mix that a second PCR of about 7 to 12 cycles was run. One entry per CDR3 protein, called by TCRdb with MiXCR from the 5' RACE reads. The sample includes some 1,800,000 distinct CDR3 sequences, about two fifths seen only once; the top ten take under 30%. Input material: blood. Every receptor here comes from a human donor in good health.

The chain's CDR3 is CASSQDLSRYNYGYTF. CDR3 DNA: TGCGCCAGCAGCCAAGATCTATCTAGGTATAACTATGGCTACACCTTC. The chain joins TRBV4-3 to TRBJ1-2, with no clear D. Looked up from germline, CDR1 is LGHNA and CDR2 is YSLEER. The V end lost 0 bases, the J end lost 1 base, and 12 bases lay between the germline ends. The CDR3 loop spans 16 amino acids.

This chain links TRBV5-1 with TRBJ1-2, with TRBD1 matching 7 bases. V was clipped by 6 bases and J by 0 bases; unmatched bases: 8. From germline, CDR1 is SGHRS and CDR2 YFSETQ. This CDR3 comprises 15 residues. This CDR3 is CASNQQGHPNYGYTF. DNA for the CDR3: TGCGCCAGCAACCAACAGGGGCACCCTAACTATGGCTACACCTTC.

In DNA, the CDR3 is TGCAGTGCTACAGGGGTTTCATCCTCCTACGAGCAGTACTTC. Protein product: CSATGVSSSYEQYF. The chain has TRBV20-1 and TRBJ2-7, with a possible D match to TRBD1 (6 bases). V lost 4 bases and J 0 bases, leaving 13 bases between the germline ends. This CDR3 is 14 amino acids long. Germline loops: CDR1 DFQATT, CDR2 SNEGSKA (reference sequence).

The chain has TRBV7-3 and TRBJ2-3; 9 bases agree with TRBD2. Germline CDR1 reads SGHTA; CDR2 reads FQGTGA. The J segment lost 4 bases and the V segment lost 0 bases, leaving 11 bases of the junction unmatched. CDR3 length: 18 residues. CDR3 in amino acids: CASSLTGGRRGGSDTQYF. CDR3 sequence (DNA): TGTGCCAGCAGCTTAACTGGTGGTCGGCGGGGGGGGTCAGATACGCAGTATTTT.

This clonotype occurred a few times. This chain links TRBV10-3 with TRBJ2-5, with a weak D call TRBD1 (5 bases). The CDR3 runs to 14 residues. The germline V gene encodes CDR1 ENHRY and CDR2 SYGVKD. The V end lost 5 bases, the J end lost 1 base, and 11 bases lay between the germline ends. CDR3 region: CAISPGHSQETQYF. The CDR3 coding sequence is TGTGCCATCAGTCCCGGACACTCCCAAGAGACCCAGTACTTC.

This rearrangement joins TRBV7-9 to TRBJ2-7; TRBD1 or TRBD2 may be the D gene (5 bases each). The end of the DNA aligns better with TRBJ2-5, so the J call may be wrong. The CDR3 spans 15 residues. Germline values: CDR1 SEHNR, CDR2 FQNEAQ (reference sequence). CDR3 nucleotides: TGTGCCAGCAGCTTAGATATTTGGGACGGGAAGACCCAGTACTTC. Protein sequence: CASSLDIWDGKTQYF.

The chain recombines TRBV10-3 with TRBJ2-4; unclear D gene. The J call may not be correct, given that the DNA end is closer to TRBJ2-7. The germline gives CDR1 ENHRY, CDR2 SYGVKD. This CDR3 region has 12 residues. CDR3 DNA sequence: TGTGCCATCCAGACGGACGGCTACGAGCAGTACTTC. Its protein is CAIQTDGYEQYF.

The chain uses TRBV6-2 or TRBV6-3 and TRBJ2-3; perhaps TRBD2 as D (5 bases). Looked up from germline, CDR1 is MNHEY and CDR2 is SVGEGT. V dropped 3 bases and J dropped 5 bases, with 15 bases sitting between them. The CDR3 totals 15 residues. CDR3 nucleotide sequence: TGTGCCAGCAGTTATGCTGGCCCCCGGGGAGATACGCAGTATTTT. This codes for CASSYAGPRGDTQYF.

This clonotype has just a few counts. The CDR3 DNA sequence: TGTGCCAGCAGCTTAGCGCGACTTTCGGTTGAGCAGTTCTTC. Protein product: CASSLARLSVEQFF. The J gene is TRBJ2-1, the V gene TRBV7-2; D unclear. V lost 0 bases, J lost 9 bases, and 12 bases lay in between. CDR1 and CDR2 (germline): SGHTA, FQGNSA. The CDR3 length is 14 residues.

This clonotype was observed a few times. V and J are TRBV6-5 and TRBJ1-5; 7 bases fit TRBD1. Germline V gene lookup returns CDR1 MNHEY and CDR2 SVGAGI. Trimming cost V 0 bases and J 7 bases; bases outside gene matches: 6. The CDR3 length is 15 residues. The CDR3 is CASSYSEGAGQPQHF. The CDR3 DNA follows: TGTGCCAGCAGTTACTCGGAGGGGGCCGGGCAGCCCCAGCATTTT.

The chain uses TRBV7-2 and TRBJ1-2, with a weak D call TRBD1 (5 bases). The CDR3 extends over 15 amino acids. Trimming left V 5 bases short and J 5 bases short, with 18 bases between. The germline gives CDR1 SGHTA, CDR2 FQGNSA. CDR3 nucleotide sequence: TGTGCCAGCAGCCTGGACGTGGGGCGAATGTATGGCTACACCTTC. Its protein product is CASSLDVGRMYGYTF.

The table lists this clonotype with a few counts. V and J are TRBV7-2 and TRBJ2-1, with no clear D. Germline CDR1 SGHTA, CDR2 FQGNSA. The CDR3 spans 15 residues. V lost 4 bases, J lost 2 bases, and 12 bases lay in between. CDR3 amino acids: CASSSEPQPYNEQFF. DNA for the CDR3: TGTGCCAGCAGCTCCGAACCACAGCCCTACAATGAGCAGTTCTTC.

This clonotype was counted once. The rearrangement joins TRBV6-6 to TRBJ1-2; D perhaps matches TRBD1 (5 bases). The CDR3 totals 14 residues. Per germline, CDR1 MNHNY and CDR2 SVGAGI (reference sequence). V was cut by 2 bases and J by 4 bases, with 11 bases left in between. The CDR3 loop reads CASSYVRGSYGYTF. DNA for the CDR3: TGTGCCAGCAGTTACGTCCGGGGGAGCTATGGCTACACCTTC.

This chain uses TRBV9 with TRBJ2-7; D is undetermined. CDR1 and CDR2 (germline): SGDLS, YYNGEE. The CDR3 is 15 residues long. The V and J ends lost 4 bases and 3 bases respectively, with 17 bases between them. The CDR3 sequence is CASSPLGAFYYEQYF. CDR3 nucleotide sequence: TGTGCCAGCAGCCCCCTGGGCGCTTTCTACTACGAGCAGTACTTC.

This sequence joins TRBV15 and TRBJ1-1; D is ambiguous. From germline, CDR1 is LNHNV and CDR2 YYDKDF (reference sequence). The CDR3 sequence is 13 residues long. V dropped 1 base and J dropped 7 bases, with 10 bases sitting between them. CDR3 region: CATSRGKTREAFF. For the CDR3, the DNA is TGTGCCACCAGCAGAGGCAAGACACGTGAAGCTTTCTTT.

This clonotype has only a few counts. The chain carries TRBV5-5 and TRBJ1-2, with unresolved D. Looked up from germline, CDR1 is SGHKS and CDR2 is YYEKEE (reference sequence). V shed 4 bases and J shed 7 bases, with 17 bases lying between them. The CDR3 contains 14 residues. The CDR3 DNA follows: TGTGCCAGCAGCCAAAGGGATATTAAGATTGGCTACACCTTC. This gives the protein CASSQRDIKIGYTF.

This rearrangement joins TRBV7-9 to TRBJ2-1; no clear D gene. V gave up 7 bases and J gave up 7 bases, with 8 bases separating them. CDR1 is SEHNR and CDR2 is FQNEAQ in the germline V gene (reference sequence). The CDR3 extends over 11 amino acids. CDR3 sequence: CASTLENEQFF. The CDR3 bases are TGTGCCAGCACTCTTGAAAATGAGCAGTTCTTC.

The CDR3 coding sequence is TGTGCCAGCAGTCCTCGGACTGGAGAGACCCAGTACTTC. It specifies CASSPRTGETQYF. The chain has TRBV7-2 and TRBJ2-5; perhaps TRBD2 as D (5 bases). V lost 6 bases to trimming and J lost 4 bases, with 12 bases between them. Germline V gene lookup returns CDR1 SGHTA and CDR2 FQGNSA. The CDR3 consists of 13 residues.

V gene TRBV7-2 combines with J gene TRBJ1-2; D not resolved. CDR1 and CDR2 (germline): SGHTA, FQGNSA. The CDR3 runs 11 residues. V was trimmed by 6 bases and J by 5 bases, leaving 7 bases between them. The CDR3 protein is CASRLGYGYTF. CDR3 nucleotides: TGTGCCAGCAGACTGGGGTATGGCTACACCTTC.

This clonotype was seen a few times. The CDR3 nucleotides read TGTGCCAGCAGCGTGACCGGGACAGGGGAATACGATACGCAGTATTTT. This sequence encodes CASSVTGTGEYDTQYF. The rearrangement links TRBV11-2 to TRBJ2-3; 10 bases align to TRBD1. Germline loops: CDR1 SGHAT, CDR2 FQNNGV. This CDR3 comprises 16 residues. The ends lost 5 bases at V and 6 bases at J; junction bases unmatched: 11. The full variable domain, its missing parts supplied by reference TRBV11-2 and TRBJ2-3, is EAGVAQSPRYKIIEKRQSVAFWCNPISGHATLYWYQQILGQGPKLLIQFQNNGVVDDSQLPKDRFSAERLKGVDSTLKIQPAKLEDSAVYLCASSVTGTGEYDTQYFGPGTRLTVL.

The chain uses TRBV2 and TRBJ1-2; D gene uncertain. Germline V gives CDR1 SNHLY, CDR2 FYNNEI. Trimming pared 7 bases from V and 4 bases from J, leaving 13 bases between. This CDR3 has 13 amino acids. The CDR3 is CASKTGVSYGYTF. The CDR3 DNA reads as TGTGCCAGCAAAACCGGCGTCAGCTATGGCTACACCTTC.

The chain links TRBV6-6 to TRBJ2-2, with D perhaps TRBD2 (6 bases). The V gene's germline CDR1 is MNHNY and CDR2 SVGAGI (reference sequence). This CDR3 region has 15 residues. The V gene lost 6 bases and the J gene lost 5 bases, with 16 bases spanning the gap. CDR3 in amino acids: CASSEREEGTGELFF. The CDR3 region has the DNA TGTGCCAGCAGCGAGCGTGAGGAGGGGACCGGGGAGCTGTTTTTT.

This clonotype was counted only a few times. The chain employs TRBV12-3 or TRBV12-4 and TRBJ2-1, with D tentatively TRBD1 (5 bases). V shed 5 bases and J shed 10 bases, with 15 bases lying between them. The length of the CDR3 is 13 residues. The CDR3 nucleotides are TGTGCCAGCAGTCCAATCAGGCAGGGCGAGCAGTTCTTC. Residues: CASSPIRQGEQFF.

This clonotype has more than one count but fewer than ten. The rearrangement uses TRBV6-1 and TRBJ1-6; D call uncertain. V was trimmed by 2 bases and J by 11 bases, leaving 13 bases between them. CDR1 is MNHNS and CDR2 is SASEGT in the germline V gene. This CDR3 spans 14 amino acids. The CDR3 sequence: CASSEQVRDAPLHF. The CDR3 nucleotides are TGTGCCAGCAGTGAACAGGTTCGGGATGCACCCCTCCACTTT.

This sequence joins TRBV12-3 or TRBV12-4 and TRBJ1-1; tentatively, D is TRBD1 (5 bases). The V gene lost 4 bases and the J gene lost 11 bases, with 17 bases spanning the gap. CDR3 length: 13 residues. CDR3 residues: CASSSGWGIGAFF. The CDR3 bases are TGTGCCAGCAGTTCCGGCTGGGGGATAGGGGCTTTCTTT.